This T cell receptor (beta chain) is drawn from a study of blood T cell repertoires in COVID-19. Study-level background: From the United States, Italy and Spain came samples of acute and convalescent COVID-19. PBMCs, B-cell-depleted T cells, or T cells provided the cDNA or gDNA that made up the material.

In the study's own analysis: Amplification with reference gene primers provided the estimates of nucleated cell counts. Profiled with immunoSEQ multiplex PCR; TCRdb holds only in-frame clones, not every one. Clonal size and the V and J genes are those of that table, whereas D and trimming came from the DNA. The data contain approximately 400,000 clones, roughly 80% of them seen just once; the ten biggest clones take up about 1.2%. Germline CDR1 reads MNHEY; CDR2 reads SVGAGI. The CDR3 totals 13 residues. The junction had 11 bases not matched to a gene; V was cut back by 11 bases and J by 6 bases. The chain is built from TRBV6-5 and TRBJ1-1, with TRBD1 matching over 8 bases. The sequenced sample consisted of peripheral blood. This receptor was taken from a human donor with acute or convalescent COVID-19. The donor label of this sample is uncertain. Here the CDR3 reads CAGARDRISEAFF. CDR3 DNA sequence: TGTGCCGGGGCCCGGGACAGGATCTCTGAAGCTTTCTTT.